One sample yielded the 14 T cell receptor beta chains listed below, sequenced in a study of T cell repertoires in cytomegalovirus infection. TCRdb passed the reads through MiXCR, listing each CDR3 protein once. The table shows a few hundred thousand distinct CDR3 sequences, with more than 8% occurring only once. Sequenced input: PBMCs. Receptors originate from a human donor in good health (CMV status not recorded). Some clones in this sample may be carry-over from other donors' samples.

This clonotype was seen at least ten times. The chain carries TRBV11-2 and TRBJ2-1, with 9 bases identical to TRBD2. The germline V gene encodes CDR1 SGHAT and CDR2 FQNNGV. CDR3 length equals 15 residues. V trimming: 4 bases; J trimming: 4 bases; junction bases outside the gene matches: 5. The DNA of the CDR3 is TGTGCCAGCAGCTCACTTAGCGGGAGTTACAATGAGCAGTTCTTC. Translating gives CASSSLSGSYNEQFF.

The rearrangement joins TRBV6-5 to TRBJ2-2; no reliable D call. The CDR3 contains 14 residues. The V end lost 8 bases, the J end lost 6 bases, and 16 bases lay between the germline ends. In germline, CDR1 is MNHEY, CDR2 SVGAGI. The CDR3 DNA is TGTGCCAGCCGGAGTGCCCCCCCACCCGGGGAGCTGTTTTTT. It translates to CASRSAPPPGELFF.

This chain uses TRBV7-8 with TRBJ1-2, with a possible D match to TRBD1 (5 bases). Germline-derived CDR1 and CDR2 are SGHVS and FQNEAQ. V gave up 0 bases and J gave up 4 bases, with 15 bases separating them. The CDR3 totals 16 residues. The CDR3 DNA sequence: TGTGCCAGCAGCTTAGCGCAGGCTTTGGGGGGCTATGGCTACACCTTC. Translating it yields CASSLAQALGGYGYTF.

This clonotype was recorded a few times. CDR3 nucleotides: TGTGCCAGCAGCCTACCGAACCCCGGGACATCCACAGATACGCAGTATTTT. The encoded protein is CASSLPNPGTSTDTQYF. The rearrangement joins TRBV7-9 to TRBJ2-3, with D possibly TRBD1 on 6 matching bases. The CDR3 has 17 residues. Trimming left V 5 bases short and J 2 bases short, with 20 bases between. Germline V gives CDR1 SEHNR, CDR2 FQNEAQ (reference sequence).

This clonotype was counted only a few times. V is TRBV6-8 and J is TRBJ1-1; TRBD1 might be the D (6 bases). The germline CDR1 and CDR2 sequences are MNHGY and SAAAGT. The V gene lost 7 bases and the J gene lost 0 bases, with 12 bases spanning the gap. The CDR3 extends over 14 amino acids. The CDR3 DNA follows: TGTGCCAGCAAAAACAGGGAGATGAACACTGAAGCTTTCTTT. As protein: CASKNREMNTEAFF.

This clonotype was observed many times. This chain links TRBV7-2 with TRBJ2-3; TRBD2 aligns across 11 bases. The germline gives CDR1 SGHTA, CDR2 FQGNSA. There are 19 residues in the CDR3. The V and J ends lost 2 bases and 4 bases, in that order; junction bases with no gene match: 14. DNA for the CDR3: TGTGCCAGCAGCTTACCTACTAGCGGGGGAAATAAACCCCCAGATACGCAGTATTTT. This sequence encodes CASSLPTSGGNKPPDTQYF.

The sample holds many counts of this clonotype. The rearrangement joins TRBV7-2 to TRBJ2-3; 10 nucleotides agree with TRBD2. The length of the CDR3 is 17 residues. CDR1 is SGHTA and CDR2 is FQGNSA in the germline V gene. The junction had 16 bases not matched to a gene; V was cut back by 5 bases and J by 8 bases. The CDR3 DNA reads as TGTGCCAGCAGCCCTCGCTTTGGACTAGCGGCCCAGGGTACGCAGTATTTT. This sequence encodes CASSPRFGLAAQGTQYF.

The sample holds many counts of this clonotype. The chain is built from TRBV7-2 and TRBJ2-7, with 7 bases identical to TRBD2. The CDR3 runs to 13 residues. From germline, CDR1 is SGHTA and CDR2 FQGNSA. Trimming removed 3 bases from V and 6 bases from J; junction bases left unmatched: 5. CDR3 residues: CASSFGREGEQYF. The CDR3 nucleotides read TGTGCCAGCAGCTTCGGAAGGGAGGGCGAGCAGTACTTC.

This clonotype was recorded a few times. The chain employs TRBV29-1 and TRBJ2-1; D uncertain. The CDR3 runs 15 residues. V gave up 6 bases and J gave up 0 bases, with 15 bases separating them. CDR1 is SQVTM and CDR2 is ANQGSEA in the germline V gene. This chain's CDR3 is CSVPRLGSSYNEQFF. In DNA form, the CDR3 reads TGCAGCGTCCCTCGGCTGGGCAGCTCCTACAATGAGCAGTTCTTC.

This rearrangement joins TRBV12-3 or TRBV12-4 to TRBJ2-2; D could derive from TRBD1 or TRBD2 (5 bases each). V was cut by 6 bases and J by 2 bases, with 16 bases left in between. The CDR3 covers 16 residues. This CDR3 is CASRSSGTPNTGELFF. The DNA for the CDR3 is TGTGCCAGCAGATCCTCCGGGACCCCAAACACCGGGGAGCTGTTTTTT.

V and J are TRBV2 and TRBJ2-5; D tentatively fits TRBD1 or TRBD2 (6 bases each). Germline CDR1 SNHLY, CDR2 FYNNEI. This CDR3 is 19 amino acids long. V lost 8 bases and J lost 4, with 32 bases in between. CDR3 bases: TGTGCCAGCGGAGGGGGACCCAACAGGGTCCGTCTGGAGGTAGAGACCCAGTACTTC. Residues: CASGGGPNRVRLEVETQYF. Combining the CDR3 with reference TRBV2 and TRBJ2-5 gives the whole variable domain EPEVTQTPSHQVTQMGQEVILRCVPISNHLYFYWYRQILGQKVEFLVSFYNNEISEKSEIFDDQFSVERPDGSNFTLKIRSTKLEDSAMYFCASGGGPNRVRLEVETQYFGPGTRLLVL.

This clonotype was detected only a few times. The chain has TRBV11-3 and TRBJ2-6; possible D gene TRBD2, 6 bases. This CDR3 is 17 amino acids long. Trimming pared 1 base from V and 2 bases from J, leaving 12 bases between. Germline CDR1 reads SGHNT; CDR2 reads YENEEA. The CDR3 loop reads CASSLGGLGAGANVLTF. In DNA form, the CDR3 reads TGTGCCAGCAGCTTAGGGGGACTCGGCGCTGGGGCCAACGTCCTGACTTTC.

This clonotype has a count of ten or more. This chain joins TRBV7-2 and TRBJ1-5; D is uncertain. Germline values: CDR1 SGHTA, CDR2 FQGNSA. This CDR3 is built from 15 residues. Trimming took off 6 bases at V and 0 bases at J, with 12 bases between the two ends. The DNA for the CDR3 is TGTGCCAGCAGTCTGACGGGTCTTAGCAATCAGCCCCAGCATTTT. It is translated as CASSLTGLSNQPQHF. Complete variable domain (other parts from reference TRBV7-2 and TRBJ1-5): GAGVSQSPSNKVTEKGKDVELRCDPISGHTALYWYRQSLGQGLEFLIYFQGNSAPDKSGLPSDRFSAERTGGSVSTLTIQRTQQEDSAVYLCASSLTGLSNQPQHFGDGTRLSIL.

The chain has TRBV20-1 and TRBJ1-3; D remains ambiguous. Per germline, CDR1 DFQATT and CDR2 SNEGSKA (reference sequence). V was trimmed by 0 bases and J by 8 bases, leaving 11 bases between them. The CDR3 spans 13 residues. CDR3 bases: TGCAGTGCTAGAGAGGGGTGGGAGGACACCATATATTTT. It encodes CSAREGWEDTIYF.